This TCR beta chain appears in the sequencing data of a study of blood T cells in healthy people across ages. Study background: About one barcoded beta molecule per two T cells came from capture by template switching.

Then a second PCR, running roughly 7 to 11 cycles, was carried out with a sample-barcoded 5' primer and a J-beta primer mix. Every cDNA molecule bore a tag from a template-switch adaptor containing 12 random nucleotides. One entry per CDR3 protein, called by TCRdb with MiXCR from the 5' RACE reads. The sample carries about 1.1 million distinct CDR3 sequences, approximately 38% recorded once. The study recruited healthy Caucasian donors from Russia who were aged roughly 6 to 95. Every sample had a minimum of 6.5 million PBMCs isolated. This clonotype was picked up a small number of times. Trimming took off 4 bases at V and 2 bases at J, with 18 bases between the two ends. Germline CDR1 is MNHNS and CDR2 is SASEGT. The CDR3 runs 16 residues.

This sequence originates from a young man in good health. What was sequenced was blood. The chain couples TRBV6-1 to TRBJ2-7; D not certain. This chain's CDR3 is CASSGRYGAPTYEQYF. The CDR3 nucleotides are TGTGCCAGCAGTGGACGTTACGGCGCGCCCACCTACGAGCAGTACTTC.